This record looks at one T cell receptor (beta chain) sequence and its context. Its antigen is unidentified. This specimen belongs to a study of spatial heterogeneity in lung cancer. Documented time point: blood at routine non-recurrence follow-up after resection. Whole RNA from tumor, nontumor lung or frozen PBMC was sequenced unsorted. Per the germline V gene, CDR1 is MDHEN and CDR2 is SYDVKM. The CDR3 is 12 amino acids. V was clipped by 4 bases and J by 8 bases, with 11 bases between them. Study conclusions and caveats: The study found ubiquitous expanded tumor TCRs in blood more at resection than follow-up.

Single TCR cDNA molecules each had their own unique molecular identifier. From the 5' RACE reads, TCRdb called clonotypes with MiXCR, one entry per CDR3 protein. The sample includes approximately 41,000 distinct CDR3 sequences, approximately 10% of them seen just once. The chain recombines TRBV28 with TRBJ1-1; D not certain. The TCR sequence derives from a female donor with early-stage non-small cell lung cancer. Specimen: PBMCs, collected at follow-up. As DNA, the CDR3 is TGTGCCAGCAGTTCGTTGGGCGCGGAAGCTTTCTTT. Encoded protein: CASSSLGAEAFF.